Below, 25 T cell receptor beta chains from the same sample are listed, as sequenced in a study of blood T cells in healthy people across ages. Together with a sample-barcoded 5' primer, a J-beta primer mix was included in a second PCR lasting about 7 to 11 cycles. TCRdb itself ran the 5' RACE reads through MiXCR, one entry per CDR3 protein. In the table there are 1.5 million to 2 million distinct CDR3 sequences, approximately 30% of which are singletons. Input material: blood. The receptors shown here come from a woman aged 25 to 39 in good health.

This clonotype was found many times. CDR3 DNA: TGCAGCGTGCTATCGGGACCGAACTACGAGCAGTACTTC. Its protein product is CSVLSGPNYEQYF. This chain links TRBV29-1 with TRBJ2-7; D tentatively reads TRBD1 or TRBD2 (5 bases each). The CDR3 totals 13 residues. Germline assignment: CDR1 SQVTM and CDR2 ANQGSEA. V lost 6 bases to trimming and J lost 3 bases, with 15 bases between them.

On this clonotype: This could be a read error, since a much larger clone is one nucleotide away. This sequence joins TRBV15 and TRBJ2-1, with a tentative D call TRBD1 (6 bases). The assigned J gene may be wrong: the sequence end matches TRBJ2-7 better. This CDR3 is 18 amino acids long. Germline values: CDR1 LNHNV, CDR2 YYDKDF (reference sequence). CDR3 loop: CATSRVGYRAAAFNEQYF. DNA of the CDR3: TGTGCCACCAGCAGGGTGGGTTACAGGGCCGCCGCTTTCAATGAGCAGTACTTC.

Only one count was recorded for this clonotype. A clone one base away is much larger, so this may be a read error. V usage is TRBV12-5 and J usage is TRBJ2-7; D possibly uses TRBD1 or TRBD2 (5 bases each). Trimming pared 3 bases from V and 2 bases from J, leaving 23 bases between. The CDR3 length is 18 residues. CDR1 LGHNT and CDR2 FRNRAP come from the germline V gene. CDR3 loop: CASGFYLSGIGETYEQYF. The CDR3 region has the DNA TGTGCTAGTGGTTTCTACCTATCGGGAATAGGGGAGACCTACGAGCAGTACTTC.

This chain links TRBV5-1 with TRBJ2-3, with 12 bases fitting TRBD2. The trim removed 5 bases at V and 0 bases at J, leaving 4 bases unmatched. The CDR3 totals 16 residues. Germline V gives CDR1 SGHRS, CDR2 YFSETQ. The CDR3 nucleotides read TGCGCCAGCAGACCCGGGACTAGCGGGAGCACAGATACGCAGTATTTT. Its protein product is CASRPGTSGSTDTQYF.

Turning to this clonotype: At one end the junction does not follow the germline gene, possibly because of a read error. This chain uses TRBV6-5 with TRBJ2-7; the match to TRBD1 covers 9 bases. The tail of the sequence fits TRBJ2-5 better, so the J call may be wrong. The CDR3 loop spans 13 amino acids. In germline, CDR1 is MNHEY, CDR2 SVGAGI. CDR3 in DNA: TGTGTCAGCCGGACAGGGGTTTGGGAGACCCAGTACTTC. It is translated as CVSRTGVWETQYF.

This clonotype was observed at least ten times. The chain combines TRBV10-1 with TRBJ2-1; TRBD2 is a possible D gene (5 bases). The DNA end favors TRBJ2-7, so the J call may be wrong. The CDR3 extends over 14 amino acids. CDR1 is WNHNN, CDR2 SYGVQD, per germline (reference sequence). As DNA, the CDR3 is TGCGCCAGCAGTGCGGGGAGCTCCTACAATGAGCAGTACTTC. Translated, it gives CASSAGSSYNEQYF.

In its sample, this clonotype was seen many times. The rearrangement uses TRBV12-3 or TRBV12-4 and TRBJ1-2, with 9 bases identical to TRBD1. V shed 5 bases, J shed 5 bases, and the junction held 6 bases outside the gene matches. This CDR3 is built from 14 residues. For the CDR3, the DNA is TGTGCCAGCAGTAGACAGGGGGGAAGTTATGGCTACACCTTC. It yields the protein CASSRQGGSYGYTF.

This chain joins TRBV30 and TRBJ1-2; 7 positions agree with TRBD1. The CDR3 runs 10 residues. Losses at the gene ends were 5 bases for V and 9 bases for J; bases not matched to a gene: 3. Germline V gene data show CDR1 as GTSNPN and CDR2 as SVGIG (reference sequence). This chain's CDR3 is CAWLTGSYTF. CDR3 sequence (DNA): TGTGCCTGGTTGACAGGGAGCTACACCTTC.

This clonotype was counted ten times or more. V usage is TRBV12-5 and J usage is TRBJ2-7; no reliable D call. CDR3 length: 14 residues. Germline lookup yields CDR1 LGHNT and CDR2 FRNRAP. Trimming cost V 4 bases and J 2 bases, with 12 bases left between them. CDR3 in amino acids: CASGSLVQPYEQYF. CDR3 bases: TGTGCTAGTGGTTCCCTCGTTCAGCCCTACGAGCAGTACTTC.

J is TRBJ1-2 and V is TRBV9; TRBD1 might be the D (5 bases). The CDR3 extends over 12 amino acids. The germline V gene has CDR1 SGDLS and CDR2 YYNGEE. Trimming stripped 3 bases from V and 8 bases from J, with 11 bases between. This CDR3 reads CASSGGAPGYTF. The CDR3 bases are TGTGCCAGCAGCGGTGGGGCCCCCGGCTACACCTTC. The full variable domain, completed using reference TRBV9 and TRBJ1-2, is DSGVTQTPKHLITATGQRVTLRCSPRSGDLSVYWYQQSLDQGLQFLIQYYNGEERAKGNILERFSAQQFPDLHSELNLSSLELGDSALYFCASSGGAPGYTFGSGTRLTVV.

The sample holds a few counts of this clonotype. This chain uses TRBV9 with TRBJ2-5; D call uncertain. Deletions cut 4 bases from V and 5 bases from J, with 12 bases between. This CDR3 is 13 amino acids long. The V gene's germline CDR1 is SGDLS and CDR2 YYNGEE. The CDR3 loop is CASSPQPWETQYF. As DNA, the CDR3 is TGTGCCAGCAGCCCACAGCCTTGGGAGACCCAGTACTTC.

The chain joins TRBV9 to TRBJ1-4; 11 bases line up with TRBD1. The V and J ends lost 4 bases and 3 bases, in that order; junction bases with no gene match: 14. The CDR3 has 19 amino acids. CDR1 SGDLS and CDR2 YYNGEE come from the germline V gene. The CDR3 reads CASSPWTGGGHTANEKLFF. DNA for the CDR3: TGTGCCAGCAGCCCTTGGACAGGGGGCGGTCACACAGCTAATGAAAAACTGTTTTTT.

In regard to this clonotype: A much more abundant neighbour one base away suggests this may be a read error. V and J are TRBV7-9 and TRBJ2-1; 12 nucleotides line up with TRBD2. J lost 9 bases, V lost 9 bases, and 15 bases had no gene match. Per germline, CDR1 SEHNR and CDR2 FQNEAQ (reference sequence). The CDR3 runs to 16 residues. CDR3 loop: CASHTWTSGVRPEQFF. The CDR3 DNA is TGTGCCAGTCACACCTGGACTAGCGGGGTCCGTCCTGAGCAGTTCTTC.

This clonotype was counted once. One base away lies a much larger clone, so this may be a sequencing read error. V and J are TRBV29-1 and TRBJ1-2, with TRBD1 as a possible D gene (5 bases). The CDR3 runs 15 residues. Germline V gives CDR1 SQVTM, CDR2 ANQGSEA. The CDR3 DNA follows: TGCAGCGTTGCACCCAGGGTAAGGAGCGACTATGACTACACCTTC. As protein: CSVAPRVRSDYDYTF.

CDR3 sequence reads: CASKEGGSCYEQYF. The CDR3 nucleotides are TGTGCCAGCAAGGAGGGCGGGAGTTGCTACGAGCAGTACTTC. V is TRBV6-1 and J is TRBJ2-7; 7 bases fit TRBD2. V shed 7 bases, J shed 3 bases, and the junction held 9 bases outside the gene matches. The CDR3 is made up of 14 amino acids. Germline-derived CDR1 and CDR2 are MNHNS and SASEGT.

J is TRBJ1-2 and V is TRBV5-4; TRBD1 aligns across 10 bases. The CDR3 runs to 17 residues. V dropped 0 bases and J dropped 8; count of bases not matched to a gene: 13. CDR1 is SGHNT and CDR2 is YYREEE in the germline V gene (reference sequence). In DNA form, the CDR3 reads TGTGCCAGCAGCTTGGATTCGCGACAGGGGGCGTTACGCGGCTACACCTTC. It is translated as CASSLDSRQGALRGYTF.

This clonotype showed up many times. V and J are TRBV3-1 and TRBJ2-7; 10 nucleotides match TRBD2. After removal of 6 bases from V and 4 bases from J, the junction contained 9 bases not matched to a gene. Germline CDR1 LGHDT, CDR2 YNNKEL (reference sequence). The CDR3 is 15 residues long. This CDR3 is CASSHRGTSVYEQYF. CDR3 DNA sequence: TGTGCCAGCAGTCACCGGGGGACTAGCGTATACGAGCAGTACTTC.

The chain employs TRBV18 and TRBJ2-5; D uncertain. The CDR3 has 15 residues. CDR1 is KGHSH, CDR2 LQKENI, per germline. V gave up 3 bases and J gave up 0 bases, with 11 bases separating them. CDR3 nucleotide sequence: TGTGCCAGCTCACCTTCGGCATTGTACCAAGAGACCCAGTACTTC. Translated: CASSPSALYQETQYF. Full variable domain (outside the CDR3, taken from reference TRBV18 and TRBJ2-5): NAGVMQNPRHLVRRRGQEARLRCSPMKGHSHVYWYRQLPEEGLKFMVYLQKENIIDESGMPKERFSAEFPKEGPSILRIQQVVRGDSAAYFCASSPSALYQETQYFGPGTRLLVL.

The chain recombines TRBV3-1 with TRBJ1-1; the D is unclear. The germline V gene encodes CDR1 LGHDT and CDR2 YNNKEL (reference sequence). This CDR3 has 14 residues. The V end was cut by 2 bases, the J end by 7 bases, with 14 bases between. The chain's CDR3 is CASSQQDRWVEAFF. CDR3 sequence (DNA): TGTGCCAGCAGCCAACAAGACCGCTGGGTTGAAGCTTTCTTT.

The CDR3 sequence is CASSLCLGRELFF. The CDR3 nucleotides are TGTGCCAGCAGCTTATGTCTGGGAAGGGAGCTGTTTTTT. The chain carries TRBV7-7 and TRBJ2-2, with D uncertain. The germline V gene has CDR1 SSHAT and CDR2 FNYEAQ (reference sequence). V was shortened by 2 bases and J by 9 bases, with 10 bases between the two germline ends. This CDR3 has 13 residues.

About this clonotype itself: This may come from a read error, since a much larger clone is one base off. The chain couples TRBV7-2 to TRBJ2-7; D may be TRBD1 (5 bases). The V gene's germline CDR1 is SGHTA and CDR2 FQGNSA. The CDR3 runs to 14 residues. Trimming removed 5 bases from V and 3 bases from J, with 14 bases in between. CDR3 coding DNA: TGTGCCAGCAGCGGATCGGACATCCGCTACGAGCAGTACTTC. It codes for CASSGSDIRYEQYF.

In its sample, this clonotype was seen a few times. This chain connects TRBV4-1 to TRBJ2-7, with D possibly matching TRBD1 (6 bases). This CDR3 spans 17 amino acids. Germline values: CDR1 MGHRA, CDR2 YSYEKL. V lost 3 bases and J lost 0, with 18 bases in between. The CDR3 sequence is CASSQTYRASLSYEQYF. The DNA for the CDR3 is TGCGCCAGCAGCCAGACCTACAGGGCCTCCCTCTCCTACGAGCAGTACTTC.

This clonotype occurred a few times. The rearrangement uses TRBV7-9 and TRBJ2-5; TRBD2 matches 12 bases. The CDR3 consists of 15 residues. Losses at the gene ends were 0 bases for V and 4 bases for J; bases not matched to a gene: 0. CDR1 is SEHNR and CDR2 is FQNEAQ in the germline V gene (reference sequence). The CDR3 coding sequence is TGTGCCAGCAGCTTAGCGGGACTAGCGGGAGAGACCCAGTACTTC. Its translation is CASSLAGLAGETQYF.

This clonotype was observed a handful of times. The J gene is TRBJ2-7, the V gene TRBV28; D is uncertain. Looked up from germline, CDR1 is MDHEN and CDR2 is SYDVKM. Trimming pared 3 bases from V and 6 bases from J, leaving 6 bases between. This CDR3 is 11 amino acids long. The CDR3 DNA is TGTGCCAGCAGTTTTTCGTTCGAGCAGTACTTC. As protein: CASSFSFEQYF.

The CDR3 bases are TGTGCCAGCGGTTGGCAGGCGGATAGAGCTTTCTTT. As protein: CASGWQADRAFF. The chain is built from TRBV7-9 and TRBJ1-1; unclear D gene. CDR1 is SEHNR and CDR2 is FQNEAQ in the germline V gene (reference sequence). The CDR3 runs to 12 residues. Trimming shortened V by 8 bases and J by 10 bases, and 17 bases separated the two germline ends.